This T cell receptor beta chain is from a study of blood T cell repertoires in COVID-19. Sequenced by immunoSEQ multiplex PCR; TCRdb stores in-frame clones only, minus some. Among hundreds of thousands of clones, roughly 90% were seen once, and the ten largest hold less than 9%. This CDR3 spans 16 amino acids. V was cut by 2 bases and J by 7 bases, with 19 bases left in between. Germline CDR1 is MGHDK and CDR2 is SYGVNS. The sequence derives from a woman in her fifties or sixties with COVID-19, enrolled during active disease. The chain joins TRBV25-1 to TRBJ2-3; no firm D call. What was sequenced was peripheral blood. CDR3: CASSEGLTGIGNTQYF. The CDR3 region has the DNA TGTGCCAGCAGTGAAGGGTTAACGGGTATTGGAAATACGCAGTATTTT.